This T cell receptor beta chain was sequenced during a study of shared clonotypes between healthy human individuals. Recent vaccinations or acute infections were absent in the healthy HIV-negative adult donors. All the donors were Caucasian adults who lived in Nashville, Tennessee. The study separated CD4+ cells into CD45RA+ naive and CD45RA-negative memory subsets. The table came from immunoSEQ multiplex PCR; TCRdb's copy has only in-frame clones and leaves some out. The table lists millions of clones, roughly nine tenths of them singletons. Looked up from germline, CDR1 is SEHNR and CDR2 is FQNEAQ (reference sequence). V shed 0 bases and J 3 bases; nucleotides not matched to a gene: 2. This CDR3 comprises 14 residues.

The source material was naive CD4+ T cells sorted from blood. Specified subset: CD45RA+ positively selected. The chain is built from TRBV7-9 and TRBJ2-7, with 7 bases fitting TRBD2. The receptor was derived from a man aged 18 to 29 in good health. The CDR3 coding sequence is TGTGCCAGCAGCTTAGCTGGGACTATCTACGAGCAGTACTTC. Protein product: CASSLAGTIYEQYF.